This TCR beta chain was sequenced in a study of CD8 T cells in ankylosing spondylitis. Study-level points and caveats: Blood from ankylosing spondylitis patients appeared to carry a characteristic eight-variant TCR beta motif.

There are a few counts of this clonotype. Its antigen is not identified. This CDR3 has 15 residues. Deletions cut 4 bases from V and 2 bases from J, with 12 bases between. In TCRdb, the 5' RACE reads were re-called with MiXCR into one record per CDR3 protein. The sample lists about 840,000 distinct CDR3 sequences, around 11% occurring once. The rearrangement joins TRBV12-3 or TRBV12-4 to TRBJ2-1, with a weak D call TRBD1 (6 bases). The specimen was blood, either unsorted or a sorted T cell fraction (not recorded which). The receptor's source is a male donor with ankylosing spondylitis. The CDR3 reads CASSSRGTPYNEQFF. CDR3 bases: TGTGCCAGCAGTTCAAGGGGGACCCCCTACAATGAGCAGTTCTTC.